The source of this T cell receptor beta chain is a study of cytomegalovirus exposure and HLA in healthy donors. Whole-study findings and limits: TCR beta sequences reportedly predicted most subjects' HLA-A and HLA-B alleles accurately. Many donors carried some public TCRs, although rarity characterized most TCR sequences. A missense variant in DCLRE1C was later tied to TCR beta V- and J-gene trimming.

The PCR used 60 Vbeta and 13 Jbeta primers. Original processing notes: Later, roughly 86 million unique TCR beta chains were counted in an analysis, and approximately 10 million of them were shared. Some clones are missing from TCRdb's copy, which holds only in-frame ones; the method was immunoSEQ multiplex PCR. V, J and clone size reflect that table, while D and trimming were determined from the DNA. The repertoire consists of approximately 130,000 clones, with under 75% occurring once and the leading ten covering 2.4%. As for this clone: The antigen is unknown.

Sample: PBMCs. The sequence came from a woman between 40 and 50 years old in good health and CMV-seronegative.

DNA of the CDR3: TGTGCCAGCAGCACGAGAGGGGGTTACGAGCAGTACTTC. Amino acids: CASSTRGGYEQYF. V is TRBV11-2 and J is TRBJ2-7; D perhaps matches TRBD1 (6 bases). This CDR3 region has 13 residues. V lost 5 bases to trimming and J lost 4 bases, with 12 bases between them. Germline V gives CDR1 SGHAT, CDR2 FQNNGV.